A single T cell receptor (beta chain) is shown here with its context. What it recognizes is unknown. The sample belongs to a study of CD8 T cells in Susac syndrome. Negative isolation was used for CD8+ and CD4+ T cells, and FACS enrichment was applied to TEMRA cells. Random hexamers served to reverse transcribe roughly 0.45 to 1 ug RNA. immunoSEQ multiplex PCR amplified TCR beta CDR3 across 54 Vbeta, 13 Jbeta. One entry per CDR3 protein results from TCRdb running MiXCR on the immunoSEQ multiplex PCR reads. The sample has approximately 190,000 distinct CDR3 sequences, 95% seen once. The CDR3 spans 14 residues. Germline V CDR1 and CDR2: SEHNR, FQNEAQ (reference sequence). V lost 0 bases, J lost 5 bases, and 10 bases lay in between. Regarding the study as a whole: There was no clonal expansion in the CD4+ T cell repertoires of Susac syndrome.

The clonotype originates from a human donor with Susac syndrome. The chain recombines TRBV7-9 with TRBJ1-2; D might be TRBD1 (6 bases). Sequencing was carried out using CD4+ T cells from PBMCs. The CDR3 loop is CASSLAGTGYGYTF. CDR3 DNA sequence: TGTGCCAGCAGCTTAGCGGGCACAGGGTATGGCTACACCTTC.